Given below is one T cell receptor beta chain in context. Its antigen remains unknown. This sample was taken from a study of blood T cells in healthy people across ages. Study-wide results and caveats: Investigators viewed diversity estimates from one million T cells as underestimates, the study reported.

PCR was performed a second time for about 6 to 12 cycles using a sample-barcoded 5' primer and a J-beta primer mix. Each of the cDNA molecules was tagged by a template-switch adaptor with 12 random nucleotides. TCRdb used MiXCR to reprocess the 5' RACE reads, holding one entry per CDR3 protein. The sample consists of over 950,000 distinct CDR3 sequences, roughly 47% of them appearing once. The sequence was collected from a woman in her sixties or seventies in good health. The material sequenced was blood.

The CDR3 coding sequence is TGCAACGTCTCGGGTGGCACCACTAACTATGGCTACACCTTC. Its translation is CNVSGGTTNYGYTF. The chain uses TRBV29-1 and TRBJ1-2, with no clear D. The germline V gene has CDR1 SQVTM and CDR2 ANQGSEA. This CDR3 spans 14 amino acids. Using reference TRBV29-1 and TRBJ1-2 for the parts outside the CDR3, the full variable domain is SAVISQKPSRDICQRGTSLTIQCQVDSQVTMMFWYRQQPGQSLTLIATANQGSEATYESGFVIDKFPISRPNLTFSTLTVSNMSPEDSSIYLCNVSGGTTNYGYTFGSGTRLTVV.